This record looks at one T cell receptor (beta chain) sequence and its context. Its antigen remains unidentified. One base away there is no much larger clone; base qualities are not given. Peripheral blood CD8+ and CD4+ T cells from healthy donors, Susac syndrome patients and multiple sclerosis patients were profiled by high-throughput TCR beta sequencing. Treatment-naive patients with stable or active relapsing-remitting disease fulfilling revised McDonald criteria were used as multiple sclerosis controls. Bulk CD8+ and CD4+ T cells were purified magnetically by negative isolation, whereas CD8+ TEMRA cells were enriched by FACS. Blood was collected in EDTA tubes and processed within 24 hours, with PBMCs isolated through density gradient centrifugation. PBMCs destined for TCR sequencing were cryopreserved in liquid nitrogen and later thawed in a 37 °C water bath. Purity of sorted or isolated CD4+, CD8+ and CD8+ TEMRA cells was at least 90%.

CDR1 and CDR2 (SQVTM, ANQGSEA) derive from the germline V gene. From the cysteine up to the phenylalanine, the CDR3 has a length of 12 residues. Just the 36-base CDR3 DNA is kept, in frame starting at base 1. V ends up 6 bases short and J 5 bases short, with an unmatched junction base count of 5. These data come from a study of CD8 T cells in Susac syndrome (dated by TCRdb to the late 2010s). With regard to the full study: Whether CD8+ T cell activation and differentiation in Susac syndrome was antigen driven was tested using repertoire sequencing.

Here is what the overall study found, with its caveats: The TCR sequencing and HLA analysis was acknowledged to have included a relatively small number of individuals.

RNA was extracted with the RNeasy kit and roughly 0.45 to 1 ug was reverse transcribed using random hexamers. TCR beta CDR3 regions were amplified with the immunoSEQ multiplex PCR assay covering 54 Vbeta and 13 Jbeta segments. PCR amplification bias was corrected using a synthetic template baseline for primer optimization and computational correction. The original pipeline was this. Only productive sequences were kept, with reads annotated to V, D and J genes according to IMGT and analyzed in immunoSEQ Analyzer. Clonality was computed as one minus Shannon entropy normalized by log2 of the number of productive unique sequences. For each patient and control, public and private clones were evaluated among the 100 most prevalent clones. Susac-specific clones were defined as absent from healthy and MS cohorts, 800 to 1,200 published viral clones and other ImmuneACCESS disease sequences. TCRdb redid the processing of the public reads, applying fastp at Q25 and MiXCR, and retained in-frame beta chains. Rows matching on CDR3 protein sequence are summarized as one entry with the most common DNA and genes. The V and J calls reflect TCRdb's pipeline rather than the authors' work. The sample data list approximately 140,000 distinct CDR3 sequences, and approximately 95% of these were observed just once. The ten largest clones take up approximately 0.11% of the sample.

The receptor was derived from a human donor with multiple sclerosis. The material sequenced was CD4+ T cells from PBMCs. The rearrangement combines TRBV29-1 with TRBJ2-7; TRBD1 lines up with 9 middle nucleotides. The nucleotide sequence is TGCAGCGTGTCCGGGACAGGGAACGAGCAGTACTTC. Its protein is CSVSGTGNEQYF.